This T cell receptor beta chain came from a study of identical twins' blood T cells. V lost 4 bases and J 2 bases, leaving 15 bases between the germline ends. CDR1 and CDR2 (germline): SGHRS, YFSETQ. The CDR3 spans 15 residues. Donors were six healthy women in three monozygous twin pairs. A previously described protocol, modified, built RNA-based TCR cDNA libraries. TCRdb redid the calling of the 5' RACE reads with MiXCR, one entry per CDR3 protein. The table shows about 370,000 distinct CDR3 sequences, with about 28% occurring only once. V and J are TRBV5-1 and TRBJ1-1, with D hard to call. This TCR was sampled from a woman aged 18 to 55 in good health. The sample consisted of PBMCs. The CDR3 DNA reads TGCGCCAGCAGCAAGGGATTAGGTCTTAACACTGAAGCTTTCTTT. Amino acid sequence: CASSKGLGLNTEAFF.